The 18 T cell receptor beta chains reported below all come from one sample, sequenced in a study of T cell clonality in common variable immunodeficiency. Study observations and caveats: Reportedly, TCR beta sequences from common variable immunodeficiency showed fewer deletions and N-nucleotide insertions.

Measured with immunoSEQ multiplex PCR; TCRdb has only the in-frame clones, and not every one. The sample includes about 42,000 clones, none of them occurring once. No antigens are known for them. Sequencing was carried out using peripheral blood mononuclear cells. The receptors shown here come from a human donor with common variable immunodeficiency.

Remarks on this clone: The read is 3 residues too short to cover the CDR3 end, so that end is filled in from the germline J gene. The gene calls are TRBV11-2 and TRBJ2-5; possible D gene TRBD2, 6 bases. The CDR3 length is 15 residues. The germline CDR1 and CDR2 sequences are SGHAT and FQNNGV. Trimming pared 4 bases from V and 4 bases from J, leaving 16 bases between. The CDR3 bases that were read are TGTGCCAGCAGCTGGATGGGGGGTATGGGAGAGACC. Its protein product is CASSWMGGMGET. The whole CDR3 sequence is CASSWMGGMGETQYF.

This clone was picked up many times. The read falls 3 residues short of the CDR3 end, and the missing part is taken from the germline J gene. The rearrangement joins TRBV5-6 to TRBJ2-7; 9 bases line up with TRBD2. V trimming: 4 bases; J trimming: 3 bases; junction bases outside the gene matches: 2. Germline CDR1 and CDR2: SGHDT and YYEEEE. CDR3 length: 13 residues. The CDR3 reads CASSGGGDYEQYF. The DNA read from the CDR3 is TGTGCCAGCAGCGGCGGGGGGGACTACGAG.

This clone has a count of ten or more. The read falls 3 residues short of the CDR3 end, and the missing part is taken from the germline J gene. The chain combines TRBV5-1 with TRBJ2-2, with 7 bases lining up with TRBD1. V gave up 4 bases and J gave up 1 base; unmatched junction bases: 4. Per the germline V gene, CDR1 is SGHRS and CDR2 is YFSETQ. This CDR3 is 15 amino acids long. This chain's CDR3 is CASSLGTENTGELFF. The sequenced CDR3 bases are TGCGCCAGCAGCCTCGGGACAGAGAACACCGGGGAG.

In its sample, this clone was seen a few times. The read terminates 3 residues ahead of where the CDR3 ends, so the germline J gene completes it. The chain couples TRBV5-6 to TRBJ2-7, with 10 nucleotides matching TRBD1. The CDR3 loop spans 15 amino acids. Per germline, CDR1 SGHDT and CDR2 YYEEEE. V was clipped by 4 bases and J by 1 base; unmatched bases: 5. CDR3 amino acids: CASSPTGQGSYEQYF. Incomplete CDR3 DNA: TGTGCCAGCAGCCCGACGGGACAGGGGTCCTACGAG. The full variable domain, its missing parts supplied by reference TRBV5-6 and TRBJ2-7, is DAGVTQSPTHLIKTRGQQVTLRCSPKSGHDTVSWYQQALGQGPQFIFQYYEEEERQRGNFPDRFSGHQFPNYSSELNVNALLLGDSALYLCASSPTGQGSYEQYFGPGTRLTVT.

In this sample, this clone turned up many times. The CDR3 is CASSPGTGWGYTF. CDR3 DNA, as far as it was read: TGTGCCAGCTCACCAGGGACAGGTTGGGGC. The rearrangement joins TRBV18 to TRBJ1-2; TRBD1 agrees at 8 bases. The read ends 3 residues early relative to the CDR3; the germline J gene fills the gap. CDR1 KGHSH and CDR2 LQKENI come from the germline V gene. This CDR3 has 13 amino acids.

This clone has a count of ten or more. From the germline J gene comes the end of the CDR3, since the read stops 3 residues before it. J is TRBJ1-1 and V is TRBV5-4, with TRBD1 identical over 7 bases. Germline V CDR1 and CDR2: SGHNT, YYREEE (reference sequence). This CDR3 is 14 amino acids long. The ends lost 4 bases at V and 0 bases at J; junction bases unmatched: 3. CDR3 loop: CASSVGQMNTEAFF. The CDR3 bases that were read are TGTGCCAGCAGCGTGGGACAGATGAACACTGAA.

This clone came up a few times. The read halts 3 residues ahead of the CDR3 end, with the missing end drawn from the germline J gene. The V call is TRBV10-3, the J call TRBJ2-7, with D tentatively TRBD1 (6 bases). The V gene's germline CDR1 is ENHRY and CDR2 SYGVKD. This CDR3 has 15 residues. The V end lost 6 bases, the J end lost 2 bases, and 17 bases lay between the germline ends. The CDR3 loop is CAISGGTGLTYEQYF. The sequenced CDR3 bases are TGTGCCATCAGCGGCGGAACAGGGCTGACCTACGAG.

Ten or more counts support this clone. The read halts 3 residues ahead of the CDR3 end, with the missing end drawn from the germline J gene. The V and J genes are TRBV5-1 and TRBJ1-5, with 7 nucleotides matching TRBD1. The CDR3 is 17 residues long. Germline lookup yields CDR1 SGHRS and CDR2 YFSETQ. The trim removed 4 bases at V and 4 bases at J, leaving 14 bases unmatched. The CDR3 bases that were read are TGCGCCAGCAGCACCACACGAGGGGGCGCATTAAATCAGCCC. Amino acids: CASSTTRGGALNQP. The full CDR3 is CASSTTRGGALNQPQHF.

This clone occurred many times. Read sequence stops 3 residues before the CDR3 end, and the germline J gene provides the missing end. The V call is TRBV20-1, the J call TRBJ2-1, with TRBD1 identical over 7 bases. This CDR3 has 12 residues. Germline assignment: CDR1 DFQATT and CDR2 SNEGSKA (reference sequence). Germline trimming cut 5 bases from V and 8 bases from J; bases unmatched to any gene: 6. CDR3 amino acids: CSAVGTDYEQFF. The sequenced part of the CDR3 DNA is TGCAGTGCTGTGGGGACAGACTATGAG.

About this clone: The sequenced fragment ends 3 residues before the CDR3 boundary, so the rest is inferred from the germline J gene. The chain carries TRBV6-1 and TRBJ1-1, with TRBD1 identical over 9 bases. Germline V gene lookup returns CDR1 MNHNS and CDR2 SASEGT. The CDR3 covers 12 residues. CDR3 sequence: CASSGDRAVAFF. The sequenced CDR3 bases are TGTGCCAGCAGTGGGGACAGGGCGGTT.

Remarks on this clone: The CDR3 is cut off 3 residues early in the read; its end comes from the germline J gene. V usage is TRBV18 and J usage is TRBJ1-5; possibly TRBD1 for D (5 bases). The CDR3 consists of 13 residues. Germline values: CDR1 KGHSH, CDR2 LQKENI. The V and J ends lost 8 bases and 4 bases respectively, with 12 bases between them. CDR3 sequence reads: CASKAGLNQPQHF. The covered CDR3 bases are TGTGCCAGCAAAGCGGGGCTAAATCAGCCC. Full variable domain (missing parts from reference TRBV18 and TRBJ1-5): NAGVMQNPRHLVRRRGQEARLRCSPMKGHSHVYWYRQLPEEGLKFMVYLQKENIIDESGMPKERFSAEFPKEGPSILRIQQVVRGDSAAYFCASKAGLNQPQHFGDGTRLSIL.

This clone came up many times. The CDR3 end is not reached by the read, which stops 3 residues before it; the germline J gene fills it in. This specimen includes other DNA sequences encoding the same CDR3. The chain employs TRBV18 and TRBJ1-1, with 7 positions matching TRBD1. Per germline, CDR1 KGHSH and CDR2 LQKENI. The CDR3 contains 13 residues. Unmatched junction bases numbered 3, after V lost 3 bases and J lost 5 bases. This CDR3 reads CASSPRQGTEAFF. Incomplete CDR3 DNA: TGTGCCAGCTCACCTCGACAGGGAACTGAA.

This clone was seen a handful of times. The part of the CDR3 DNA that was read is TGTGCCTGGACCCTCATTCCCAGCGGGAGGCTCTCTGGGGCCAACGTC. This sequence encodes CAWTLIPSGRLSGANV. The full CDR3 protein is CAWTLIPSGRLSGANVLTF. This chain links TRBV30 with TRBJ2-6; 9 bases fit TRBD2. The read finishes 3 residues shy of the CDR3 end, and the germline J gene is used to complete it. V dropped 4 bases and J dropped 0; count of bases not matched to a gene: 13. Germline CDR1 is GTSNPN and CDR2 is SVGIG (reference sequence). This CDR3 has 19 amino acids.

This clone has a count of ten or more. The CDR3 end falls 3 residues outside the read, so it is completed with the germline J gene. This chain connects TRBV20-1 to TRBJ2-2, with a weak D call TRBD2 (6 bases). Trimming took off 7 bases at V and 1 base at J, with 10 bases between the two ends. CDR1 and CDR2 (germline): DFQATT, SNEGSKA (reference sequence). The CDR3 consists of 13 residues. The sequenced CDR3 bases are TGCAGTGGCCGCGGGGAGAACACCGGGGAG. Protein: CSGRGENTGE. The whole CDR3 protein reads CSGRGENTGELFF.

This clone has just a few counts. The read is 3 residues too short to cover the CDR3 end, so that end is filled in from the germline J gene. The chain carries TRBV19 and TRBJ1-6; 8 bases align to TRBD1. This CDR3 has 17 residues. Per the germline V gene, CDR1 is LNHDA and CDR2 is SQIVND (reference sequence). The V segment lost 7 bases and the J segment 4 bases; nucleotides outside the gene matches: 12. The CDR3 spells CASTTSQGAVYNSPLHF. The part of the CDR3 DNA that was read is TGTGCCAGTACCACCTCCCAGGGGGCGGTTTATAATTCACCC.

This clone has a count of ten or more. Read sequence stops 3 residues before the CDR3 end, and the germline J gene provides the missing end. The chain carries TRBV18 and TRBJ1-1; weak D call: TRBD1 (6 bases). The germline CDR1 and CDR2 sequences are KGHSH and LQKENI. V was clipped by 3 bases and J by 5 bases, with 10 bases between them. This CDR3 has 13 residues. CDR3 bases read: TGTGCCAGCTCACCCAACAGGGAAACTGAA. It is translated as CASSPNRETE. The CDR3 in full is CASSPNRETEAFF. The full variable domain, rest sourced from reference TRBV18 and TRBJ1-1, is NAGVMQNPRHLVRRRGQEARLRCSPMKGHSHVYWYRQLPEEGLKFMVYLQKENIIDESGMPKERFSAEFPKEGPSILRIQQVVRGDSAAYFCASSPNRETEAFFGQGTRLTVV.

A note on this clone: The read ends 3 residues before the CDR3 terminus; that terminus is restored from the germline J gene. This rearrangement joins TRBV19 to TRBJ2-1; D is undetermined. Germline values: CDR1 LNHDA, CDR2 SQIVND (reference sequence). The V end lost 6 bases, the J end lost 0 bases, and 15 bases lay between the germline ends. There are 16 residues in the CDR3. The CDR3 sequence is CASSRFLSSSYNEQFF. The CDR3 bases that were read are TGTGCCAGTAGCCGCTTTTTGAGTAGCTCCTACAATGAG.

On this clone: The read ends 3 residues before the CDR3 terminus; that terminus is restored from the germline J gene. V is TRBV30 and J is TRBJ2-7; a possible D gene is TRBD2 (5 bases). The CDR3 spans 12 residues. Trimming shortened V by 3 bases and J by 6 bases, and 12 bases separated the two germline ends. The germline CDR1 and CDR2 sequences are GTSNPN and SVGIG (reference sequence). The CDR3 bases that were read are TGTGCCTGGAGCGGCAGCGCGGGCGAG. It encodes CAWSGSAGE. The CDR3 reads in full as CAWSGSAGEQYF.